Listed here are 27 T cell receptor beta chains from one sample, sequenced in a study of graft-versus-host responses after intestinal transplantation. Sequenced by immunoSEQ multiplex PCR; TCRdb stores in-frame clones only, minus some. The repertoire consists of more than 20,000 clones, with over 65% occurring once and the leading ten covering around 1.1%. Sequences were derived from PBMCs, sampled around 29 days after intestinal transplant. The receptor source for this set is a human patient who received an intestinal transplant, so some T cells may come from the graft donor.

A note on this clone: An end of the junction does not agree with germline; a read error may underlie this. The chain is built from TRBV7-4 and TRBJ1-2; maybe TRBD1 (5 bases). Germline CDR1 SGHVT, CDR2 SQSDAQ. The CDR3 has 16 residues. Here the CDR3 reads CVSSFRGQGGNYGYTF. CDR3 DNA: TGTGTCAGCAGCTTTAGGGGCCAGGGTGGAAACTATGGCTACACCTTC.

The chain joins TRBV21-1 to TRBJ1-4. TRBV21-1 is described as a pseudogene. The CDR3 covers 16 residues. The DNA of the CDR3 is TGTGCCAGCAGCAAAGTCGTTTGCAGGGGAGGTGAAAAACTGTTTTTT. As protein: CASSKVVCRGGEKLFF.

The chain links TRBV11-2 to TRBJ1-6; possible D gene TRBD1, 6 bases. Trimming cost V 1 base and J 7 bases, with 17 bases left between them. Looked up from germline, CDR1 is SGHAT and CDR2 is FQNNGV. The CDR3 spans 17 residues. The CDR3 here is CASSLAPDRLGNSPLHF. In DNA, the CDR3 is TGTGCCAGCAGCTTAGCGCCCGACAGGCTGGGAAATTCACCCCTCCACTTT. Based on the CDR3 plus reference TRBV11-2 and TRBJ1-6, the full variable domain is EAGVAQSPRYKIIEKRQSVAFWCNPISGHATLYWYQQILGQGPKLLIQFQNNGVVDDSQLPKDRFSAERLKGVDSTLKIQPAKLEDSAVYLCASSLAPDRLGNSPLHFGNGTRLTVT.

This clone appeared a single time. The chain employs TRBV4-1 and TRBJ2-3; D is unclear. Trimming shortened V by 1 base and J by 2 bases, and 13 bases separated the two germline ends. This CDR3 spans 16 amino acids. The germline V gene encodes CDR1 MGHRA and CDR2 YSYEKL. The CDR3: CASSQVTRLNTDTQYF. DNA of the CDR3: TGCGCCAGCAGCCAAGTAACACGATTAAACACAGATACGCAGTATTTT.

The chain links TRBV7-5 to TRBJ1-5. TRBV7-5 is noted as a pseudogene. The CDR3 is 18 residues long. CDR3 region: CVRSFGVSWGMSNQPQHF. For the CDR3, the DNA is TGTGTCAGAAGCTTCGGGGTTTCATGGGGGATGAGCAATCAGCCCCAGCATTTT.

V usage is TRBV5-6 and J usage is TRBJ2-7; D unresolved. Germline V lookup: CDR1 SGHDT, CDR2 YYEEEE. V lost 3 bases to trimming and J lost 1 base, with 5 bases between them. The CDR3 has 12 residues. The DNA for the CDR3 is TGTGCCAGCAGCTCGGAGTCCTACGAGCAGTACTTC. Protein: CASSSESYEQYF.

The V call is TRBV5-4, the J call TRBJ1-1; maybe TRBD1 (5 bases). The V gene's germline CDR1 is SGHNT and CDR2 YYREEE (reference sequence). The CDR3 extends over 14 amino acids. With 0 bases removed from V and 1 base from J, the gap between germline ends came to 7 bases. As DNA, the CDR3 is TGTGCCAGCAGCTTGGGGGGGAGGAACACTGAAGCTTTCTTT. This encodes CASSLGGRNTEAFF.

This clone was seen only once. This chain links TRBV7-9 with TRBJ2-3; 7 bases match TRBD1. CDR1 and CDR2 from the germline V gene are SEHNR and FQNEAQ (reference sequence). V lost 6 bases, J lost 4 bases, and 4 bases stayed unmatched. This CDR3 is 13 amino acids long. The CDR3: CASSRTGPDTQYF. The CDR3 nucleotides are TGTGCCAGCAGTCGGACAGGTCCAGATACGCAGTATTTT.

The genes are TRBV21-1 and TRBJ2-7; TRBD2, the table's D call, lacks a check against the DNA. TRBV21-1 is assigned pseudogene status. This CDR3 has 16 amino acids. CDR3 residues: CASRTGGGRWKYEQYF. The CDR3 DNA follows: TGTGCCAGCAGGACCGGCGGGGGCAGATGGAAGTACGAGCAGTACTTC.

The rearrangement links TRBV6-1 to TRBJ2-7; D is uncertain. V was pared by 8 bases and J by 3 bases, with 14 bases between. Germline CDR1 reads MNHNS; CDR2 reads SASEGT. The length of the CDR3 is 13 residues. CDR3 region: CASEDQVNYEQYF. DNA for the CDR3: TGTGCCAGCGAAGATCAGGTGAACTACGAGCAGTACTTC.

V is TRBV6-7 and J is TRBJ2-1, with 11 bases aligning to TRBD2. TRBV6-7 is an ORF, and what it does is uncertain. V gave up 0 bases and J gave up 0 bases; unmatched junction bases: 10. This CDR3 is 20 amino acids long. The CDR3, as DNA: TGTGCCAGCAGTTACTCACCCATAGCGGGAGGGCCAAGCTCCTACAATGAGCAGTTCTTC. Its protein is CASSYSPIAGGPSSYNEQFF.

The chain joins TRBV6-6 to TRBJ2-1; 8 positions agree with TRBD1. CDR1 is MNHNY and CDR2 is SVGAGI in the germline V gene (reference sequence). The CDR3 runs 13 residues. V was pared by 5 bases and J by 10 bases, with 7 bases of the junction left unmatched. CDR3 in amino acids: CASSTDRGGEQFF. CDR3 in DNA: TGTGCCAGCAGTACTGACAGGGGAGGCGAGCAGTTCTTC.

As DNA, the CDR3 is TGTGCCAGCAGCTTGCAGGGAGGAAGGAACGAGCAGTACTTC. Its translation is CASSLQGGRNEQYF. The V call is TRBV5-4, the J call TRBJ2-5; D possibly corresponds to TRBD2 (6 bases). With the DNA end fitting TRBJ2-7 better, the J assignment may be wrong. CDR3 length: 14 residues. The germline V gene has CDR1 SGHNT and CDR2 YYREEE (reference sequence).

This chain uses TRBV13 with TRBJ2-1; D is perhaps TRBD2 (6 bases). The CDR3 is made up of 13 amino acids. The ends were cut back, 9 bases at V and 6 bases at J, with 15 bases in the middle. Germline-derived CDR1 and CDR2 are PRHDT and FYEKMQ (reference sequence). CDR3 protein: CASTIAAFNEQFF. The CDR3 nucleotides are TGTGCCAGTACCATAGCGGCCTTCAATGAGCAGTTCTTC. Supplemented by reference TRBV13 and TRBJ2-1, the full variable domain reads AAGVIQSPRHLIKEKRETATLKCYPIPRHDTVYWYQQGPGQDPQFLISFYEKMQSDKGSIPDRFSAQQFSDYHSELNMSSLELGDSALYFCASTIAAFNEQFFGPGTRLTVL.

The CDR3 reads CASSLTSGGAAYNEQFF. DNA for the CDR3: TGTGCCAGCAGTTTGACTAGCGGGGGGGCCGCCTACAATGAGCAGTTCTTC. The gene calls are TRBV2 and TRBJ2-1; 14 nucleotides match TRBD2. V was clipped by 5 bases and J by 2 bases; unmatched bases: 5. The germline CDR1 and CDR2 sequences are SNHLY and FYNNEI. CDR3 size: 17 residues.

For this clone: At the DNA level, this CDR3 is encoded by other sequences in the same sample as well. The chain has TRBV7-2 and TRBJ1-3; 7 bases are shared with TRBD1. V trimming: 2 bases; J trimming: 3 bases; junction bases outside the gene matches: 1. Germline assignment: CDR1 SGHTA and CDR2 FQGNSA. CDR3 length: 14 residues. The CDR3 nucleotides are TGTGCCAGCAGCTTAAGGGGGCGTGGAAACACCATATATTTT. Translating gives CASSLRGRGNTIYF.

The chain combines TRBV9 with TRBJ1-1; 8 bases align to TRBD1. In germline, CDR1 is SGDLS, CDR2 YYNGEE. The junction had 3 bases not matched to a gene; V was cut back by 4 bases and J by 1 base. The CDR3 is 14 amino acids. The CDR3 here is CASSFRGRNTEAFF. DNA of the CDR3: TGTGCCAGCAGCTTCAGGGGGCGGAACACTGAAGCTTTCTTT.

The chain joins TRBV10-3 to TRBJ2-2, with 9 bases matching TRBD2. Germline CDR1 is ENHRY and CDR2 is SYGVKD. This CDR3 comprises 15 residues. V shed 11 bases, J shed 0 bases, and the junction held 7 bases outside the gene matches. As DNA, the CDR3 is TGTGCCGCCCTAGCGGGACCCGCGAACACCGGGGAGCTGTTTTTT. It is translated as CAALAGPANTGELFF.

As for this clone: Other DNA sequences in the same sample also yield this CDR3. The chain carries TRBV7-3 and TRBJ1-2, with D unclear. The CDR3 has 13 residues. The ends were cut back, 0 bases at V and 0 bases at J, with 2 bases in the middle. The germline gives CDR1 SGHTA, CDR2 FQGTGA. In nucleotides, the CDR3 is TGTGCCAGCAGCTTAACAGCTAACTATGGCTACACCTTC. Its protein product is CASSLTANYGYTF.

The rearrangement links TRBV7-2 to TRBJ2-3; 8 nucleotides align to TRBD2. Germline loops: CDR1 SGHTA, CDR2 FQGNSA. This CDR3 spans 15 amino acids. Trimming cost V 1 base and J 6 bases; bases outside gene matches: 6. CDR3 coding DNA: TGTGCCAGCAGCTTAGGCGGGGGGCCGGTGGATACGCAGTATTTT. This sequence encodes CASSLGGGPVDTQYF.

This chain joins TRBV7-9 and TRBJ1-3; weak D call: TRBD1 (5 bases). This CDR3 contains 13 residues. Germline loops: CDR1 SEHNR, CDR2 FQNEAQ (reference sequence). V shed 3 bases and J shed 4 bases, with 7 bases lying between them. The DNA for the CDR3 is TGTGCCAGCAGCTTCAGGGCGGGAAACACCATATATTTT. This codes for CASSFRAGNTIYF.

V and J are TRBV10-3 and TRBJ2-5, with 7 bases aligning to TRBD2. The V segment lost 4 bases and the J segment 2 bases; nucleotides outside the gene matches: 10. CDR1 ENHRY and CDR2 SYGVKD come from the germline V gene. This CDR3 comprises 16 residues. CDR3 residues: CAISGGLDGRQETQYF. The DNA for the CDR3 is TGTGCCATCAGTGGAGGACTAGACGGGCGTCAAGAGACCCAGTACTTC.

V and J are TRBV11-1 and TRBJ2-5; D possibly matches TRBD1 or TRBD2 (5 bases each). The CDR3 is made up of 15 amino acids. Trimming shortened V by 5 bases and J by 5 bases, and 18 bases separated the two germline ends. CDR1 is SGHAT, CDR2 FQDESV, per germline (reference sequence). For the CDR3, the DNA is TGTGCCAGCAGCCCCGGGACCACCGAGCGGGAGACCCAGTACTTC. It codes for CASSPGTTERETQYF.

This clone has just one count. The rearrangement joins TRBV7-8 to TRBJ2-7; 8 bases agree with TRBD2. The CDR3 loop spans 14 amino acids. V shed 5 bases, J shed 5 bases, and the junction held 8 bases outside the gene matches. Germline assignment: CDR1 SGHVS and CDR2 FQNEAQ. CDR3 sequence (DNA): TGTGCCAGCAGCGTCAGCGGGAGTCCGAACGAGCAGTACTTC. Its translation is CASSVSGSPNEQYF.

The chain combines TRBV7-9 with TRBJ1-6; D remains ambiguous. The germline V and J ends were trimmed by 1 base and 14 bases, with 9 bases remaining between them. Germline lookup yields CDR1 SEHNR and CDR2 FQNEAQ (reference sequence). This CDR3 comprises 12 residues. This CDR3 reads CASSLDRAALHF. The DNA of the CDR3 is TGTGCCAGCAGCTTAGATCGGGCAGCCCTCCACTTT. The full variable domain, with the rest looked up from reference TRBV7-9 and TRBJ1-6, is DTGVSQNPRHKITKRGQNVTFRCDPISEHNRLYWYRQTLGQGPEFLTYFQNEAQLEKSRLLSDRFSAERPKGSFSTLEIQRTEQGDSAMYLCASSLDRAALHFGNGTRLTVT.

The V gene is TRBV5-4, the J gene TRBJ1-1; 9 bases line up with TRBD1. V shed 0 bases, J shed 1 base, and the junction held 10 bases outside the gene matches. CDR1 is SGHNT, CDR2 YYREEE, per germline (reference sequence). This CDR3 has 18 residues. In DNA, the CDR3 is TGTGCCAGCAGCTTGGGCGAAAACAGGGGGCTAAAGAACACTGAAGCTTTCTTT. It specifies CASSLGENRGLKNTEAFF.

The chain links TRBV11-2 to TRBJ2-3; TRBD2 is a possible D gene (6 bases). This CDR3 comprises 14 residues. From germline, CDR1 is SGHAT and CDR2 FQNNGV. Between the trimmed V and J ends, which lost 3 bases and 5 bases, there was a span of 12 bases. CDR3 DNA: TGTGCCAGCAGCTTGGGGGGAGCGGGAGATACGCAGTATTTT. It yields the protein CASSLGGAGDTQYF.